Shown below are 13 T cell receptor beta chains from a single sample sequenced in a study of cytomegalovirus exposure and HLA in healthy donors. PCR amplification relied on 60 Vbeta primers (plus 13 Jbeta primers). The data were produced by immunoSEQ multiplex PCR, yet TCRdb's version contains in-frame clones alone and is incomplete. The sample lists 80,000 to 95,000 clones; 65% to 80% were seen once. The sequencing sample was made of PBMCs. These receptor sequences come from a woman in her forties or fifties in good health and CMV-seropositive.

V usage is TRBV30 and J usage is TRBJ2-1; 10 bases agree with TRBD2. V lost 4 bases and J lost 2; bases outside the gene matches: 11. The CDR3 is made up of 17 amino acids. The germline CDR1 and CDR2 sequences are GTSNPN and SVGIG (reference sequence). Here the CDR3 DNA reads TGTGCCTGGACACCTGGCCTGACTAGCGGGCCCTACAATGAGCAGTTCTTC. Translation gives CAWTPGLTSGPYNEQFF.

Points on this clone: Germline is not matched at one junction end, which may reflect a read error. This chain uses TRBV11-3 with TRBJ2-7, with D perhaps TRBD2 (6 bases). The CDR3 loop spans 11 amino acids. From germline, CDR1 is SGHNT and CDR2 YENEEA. CDR3 sequence (DNA): TGTGCCGGCAGCTTCGGGGGTGAGCAGTACTTC. This translates into CAGSFGGEQYF.

This clone was seen a few times. The chain couples TRBV29-1 to TRBJ1-1, with unresolved D. Trimming cost V 3 bases and J 0 bases, with 5 bases left between them. From germline, CDR1 is SQVTM and CDR2 ANQGSEA. The CDR3 loop spans 12 amino acids. CDR3 sequence: CSVDGMNTEAFF. The CDR3 coding sequence is TGCAGCGTTGACGGGATGAACACTGAAGCTTTCTTT.

This chain uses TRBV19 with TRBJ2-7; the D gene is possibly TRBD2 (5 bases). Trimming removed 10 bases at V and 2 bases at J, with 18 bases between. The length of the CDR3 is 14 residues. The V gene's germline CDR1 is LNHDA and CDR2 SQIVND (reference sequence). Here the CDR3 DNA reads TGTGCCACCCAGTCCGGGATTAGGCCCTACGAGCAGTACTTC. It encodes CATQSGIRPYEQYF.

The rearrangement links TRBV5-1 to TRBJ2-1, with 7 bases lining up with TRBD2. CDR1 is SGHRS and CDR2 is YFSETQ in the germline V gene. The V gene end was trimmed by 0 bases and the J gene end by 4 bases; junction bases not matched to a gene: 4. The CDR3 totals 15 residues. Here the CDR3 DNA reads TGCGCCAGCAGCTTGGAAAGCGGGGATTACAATGAGCAGTTCTTC. Translation gives CASSLESGDYNEQFF. Full variable domain (missing parts from reference TRBV5-1 and TRBJ2-1): KAGVTQTPRYLIKTRGQQVTLSCSPISGHRSVSWYQQTPGQGLQFLFEYFSETQRNKGNFPGRFSGRQFSNSRSEMNVSTLELGDSALYLCASSLESGDYNEQFFGPGTRLTVL.

The V and J genes are TRBV6-5 and TRBJ2-1; 9 nucleotides align to TRBD2. CDR1 MNHEY and CDR2 SVGAGI come from the germline V gene. The CDR3 is made up of 15 amino acids. V gave up 0 bases and J gave up 9 bases; unmatched junction bases: 6. CDR3 coding DNA: TGTGCCAGCAGTTACTCGATAACTAGCGGGTTTGAGCAGTTCTTC. Residues: CASSYSITSGFEQFF.

The gene calls are TRBV6-1 and TRBJ2-7, with D maybe TRBD1 (5 bases). V gave up 3 bases and J gave up 3 bases, with 9 bases separating them. Germline loops: CDR1 MNHNS, CDR2 SASEGT. This CDR3 has 13 amino acids. CDR3 DNA sequence: TGTGCCAGCAGTGAGGGGCTCCTCTACGAGCAGTACTTC. Translation: CASSEGLLYEQYF.

The V gene is TRBV2, the J gene TRBJ2-7; D may be TRBD2 (6 bases). V was clipped by 6 bases and J by 2 bases, with 17 bases between them. The CDR3 loop spans 15 amino acids. Germline V gene sequence: CDR1 SNHLY, CDR2 FYNNEI. The CDR3 DNA is TGTGCCAGCAGGAGGGCCGGGACTCTGACCTACGAGCAGTACTTC. It specifies CASRRAGTLTYEQYF.

The chain uses TRBV9 and TRBJ2-2; 10 bases align to TRBD2. V was pared by 0 bases and J by 7 bases, with 0 bases of the junction left unmatched. CDR1 and CDR2 from the germline V gene are SGDLS and YYNGEE. This CDR3 contains 14 residues. Here the CDR3 DNA reads TGTGCCAGCAGCGTAGCTAGCGGGGGCGGGGAGCTGTTTTTT. It is translated as CASSVASGGGELFF.

The V and J genes are TRBV19 and TRBJ1-5, with 9 bases identical to TRBD1. CDR1 and CDR2 from the germline V gene are LNHDA and SQIVND (reference sequence). The CDR3 is made up of 13 amino acids. J lost 6 bases, V lost 9 bases, and 6 bases had no gene match. CDR3 protein: CASRDRVGQPQHF. The CDR3 nucleotides read TGTGCCAGCCGGGACAGGGTAGGTCAGCCCCAGCATTTT.

For this clone: Germline and junction disagree at one end, which may indicate a read error. The V call is TRBV7-7, the J call TRBJ2-1, with D possibly being TRBD2 (5 bases). Germline loops: CDR1 SSHAT, CDR2 FNYEAQ (reference sequence). The CDR3 runs to 13 residues. The CDR3 DNA is TGTGCTAGCAGCTTAGCCGAGGGCAATGAGCAGTTCTTC. Protein sequence: CASSLAEGNEQFF. Using reference TRBV7-7 and TRBJ2-1 for the parts outside the CDR3, the full variable domain is GAGVSQSPRYKVTKRGQDVTLRCDPISSHATLYWYQQALGQGPEFLTYFNYEAQPDKSGLPSDRFSAERPEGSISTLTIQRTEQRDSAMYRCASSLAEGNEQFFGPGTRLTVL.

The chain has TRBV18 and TRBJ2-5; 7 bases fit TRBD1. Germline assignment: CDR1 KGHSH and CDR2 LQKENI. The CDR3 has 14 amino acids. The ends lost 1 base at V and 3 bases at J; junction bases unmatched: 2. The CDR3 region has the DNA TGTGCCAGCTCACCACTCGGGACAGAAGAGACCCAGTACTTC. Translating it yields CASSPLGTEETQYF.

The V and J genes are TRBV7-3 and TRBJ1-1; TRBD1 might be the D (5 bases). With 5 bases removed from V and 5 bases from J, the gap between germline ends came to 9 bases. Germline assignment: CDR1 SGHTA and CDR2 FQGTGA. The CDR3 contains 12 residues. The chain's CDR3 is CASSAPGTEAFF. CDR3 nucleotide sequence: TGTGCCAGCAGCGCCCCAGGGACTGAAGCTTTCTTT.